This T cell receptor beta chain was recovered during a study of CD8 T cells in ankylosing spondylitis (TCRdb year 2017). In the study overall: The study profiled T cell receptor beta repertoires in healthy donors and ankylosing spondylitis patients to find disease-linked TCR variants. The full study cohort was made up of about two dozen ankylosing spondylitis patients and around 100 healthy donors. Peripheral blood was sampled, and synovial fluid was also collected from ankylosing spondylitis patients.

Taken from the germline V gene (reference sequence), the CDR1 and CDR2 loops are DFQATT and SNEGSKA. The CDR3 runs 15 residues from the cysteine to the phenylalanine. The sequence is cut down to CDR3 DNA, 45 bases in frame from base 1. V ends up 0 bases short and J 4 bases short, with an unmatched junction base count of 4. On the study overall, not on this receptor specifically: Some TCR beta motif variants had previously been reported in synovial fluid and blood of reactive arthritis patients, which suggested common disease-initiation mechanisms. A TCR beta motif made up of several highly homologous amino acid variants appeared to be characteristic of blood from ankylosing spondylitis patients. In peripheral blood, the disease-linked clones were found at relatively low frequencies and had a CD8+ phenotype. According to the report, matched synovial fluid samples from ankylosing spondylitis patients were significantly enriched for the disease-linked clones.

These reads were obtained on an Illumina HiSeq 2500. TCR beta libraries were prepared by quantitative 5'-RACE with molecular barcodes. On the authors' methods: A new computational method, built on a probabilistic model of VDJ rearrangement, was used to identify disease-linked TCR variants. TCRdb reprocessing: public reads trimmed at Q25 with fastp, clones called with MiXCR, in-frame beta chains kept. Rows are unified per CDR3 protein, each entry keeping the most common DNA and genes. What appears here as the V and J calls and clone size reflects TCRdb's work, not the paper's. Within this sample are 350,000 to 450,000 distinct CDR3 sequences, with roughly 26% of them counted one time only. Roughly 0.9% of the sample comes from the top ten. About this clonotype itself: The antigen it binds to is not known. Base qualities are missing; no much larger clone stands one base away.

This TCR derives from a male donor with ankylosing spondylitis. Sequences were obtained from blood, either unsorted or a sorted T cell fraction (not recorded which). The sequence is built from TRBV20-1 and TRBJ2-1, with 9 central nucleotides matching TRBD1. CDR3 loop: CSARDWDRVYNEQFF. At the DNA level, the sequence is TGCAGTGCTAGAGATTGGGACAGGGTATACAATGAGCAGTTCTTC.